The 7 T cell receptor beta chains presented below share a single source sample, sequenced in a study of T-cell memory formation after mild COVID-19. Via MiXCR, TCRdb re-called the 5' RACE reads, giving one row per CDR3 protein. The data hold roughly 120,000 distinct CDR3 sequences, with about 17% observed a single time. Sequenced: PBMCs or a T cell subset sorted from them (not recorded which). Source of these receptors: an adult woman who had mild COVID-19 (a few samples of this study predate the infection). Cell type and time point are not known.

This clonotype appeared a few times. V and J are TRBV10-3 and TRBJ1-3, with 7 bases fitting TRBD1. Germline loops: CDR1 ENHRY, CDR2 SYGVKD. V shed 6 bases and J 4 bases; nucleotides not matched to a gene: 3. The CDR3 contains 13 residues. The DNA for the CDR3 is TGTGCCATCAGGGGGACAGCCGGAAACACCATATATTTT. It codes for CAIRGTAGNTIYF.

The rearrangement uses TRBV14 and TRBJ2-7; D tentatively reads TRBD1 or TRBD2 (5 bases each). The CDR3 consists of 13 residues. Germline CDR1 and CDR2: SGHDN and FVKESK. The V gene lost 4 bases and the J gene lost 1 base, with 8 bases spanning the gap. In DNA, the CDR3 is TGTGCCAGCAGCCTGTGGGGGTCCTACGAGCAGTACTTC. Its protein is CASSLWGSYEQYF.

The chain joins TRBV20-1 to TRBJ1-5, with 11 nucleotides matching TRBD1. V shed 2 bases, J shed 2 bases, and the junction held 5 bases outside the gene matches. The CDR3 is 16 residues long. In germline, CDR1 is DFQATT, CDR2 SNEGSKA (reference sequence). The CDR3 bases are TGCAGTGCTAGACGGACAGGGGGCGGCGGCAATCAGCCCCAGCATTTT. Its protein is CSARRTGGGGNQPQHF.

This clonotype was counted at least ten times. The genes are TRBV19 and TRBJ2-5, with D hard to call. The CDR3 contains 14 residues. Germline CDR1 reads LNHDA; CDR2 reads SQIVND (reference sequence). Trimming cost V 5 bases and J 1 base, with 11 bases left between them. Written as DNA, the CDR3 is TGTGCCAGTAGTCAACGGGTAGGCCAAGAGACCCAGTACTTC. Its protein is CASSQRVGQETQYF.

This clonotype was counted a few times. The DNA of the CDR3 is TGTGCCAGCAGTGATAATCGGGGTCTTAATGAAAAACTGTTTTTT. Protein sequence: CASSDNRGLNEKLFF. The V and J genes are TRBV5-4 and TRBJ1-4; D not resolved. Trimming took 5 bases from V and 4 from J, leaving 15 bases between them. The CDR3 is made up of 15 amino acids. Per germline, CDR1 SGHNT and CDR2 YYREEE (reference sequence).

The chain carries TRBV12-3 or TRBV12-4 and TRBJ1-6, with TRBD1 matching over 8 bases. This CDR3 spans 14 amino acids. Trimming cost V 5 bases and J 12 bases; bases outside gene matches: 9. CDR3 bases: TGTGCCAGCAGTCCTGGACAGGGCGGGTTACCCCTCCACTTT. Its translation: CASSPGQGGLPLHF.

This clonotype was detected only a few times. The V call is TRBV7-8, the J call TRBJ2-7; maybe TRBD2 (6 bases). V dropped 1 base and J dropped 2 bases, with 12 bases sitting between them. The CDR3 loop spans 15 amino acids. Germline CDR1 and CDR2: SGHVS and FQNEAQ. CDR3: CASSLGSGHTYEQYF. CDR3 in DNA: TGTGCCAGCAGCTTAGGAAGCGGGCACACCTACGAGCAGTACTTC. The full variable domain, completed using reference TRBV7-8 and TRBJ2-7, is GAGVSQSPRYKVAKRGQDVALRCDPISGHVSLFWYQQALGQGPEFLTYFQNEAQLDKSGLPSDRFFAERPEGSVSTLKIQRTQQEDSAVYLCASSLGSGHTYEQYFGPGTRLTVT.